The source of this T cell receptor beta chain is a study of T cell responses to AZD1222 COVID-19 vaccine. CDR1 is LGHNA and CDR2 is YSLEER in the germline V gene. The CDR3 covers 14 residues. The germline V and J ends were trimmed by 0 bases and 7 bases, with 10 bases remaining between them. This clone showed up just a few times. No antigen is known for it. Pooled in the analysis were second doses at about 4 or about 12 weeks. General observations from the study: White British ancestry dominated among donors, who included more females, and clonal diversity was possibly underestimated. AZD1222 recipients seropositive at baseline numbered only five to seven. Spike as a whole was targeted by vaccine-associated CD4 TCRs, dominant at 160-218 and 743-854.

Some clones are missing from TCRdb's copy, which holds only in-frame ones; the method was immunoSEQ multiplex PCR. The profile covers more than 80,000 clones, with approximately 85% appearing a single time and about 12% taken by the ten largest. The V gene is TRBV4-3, the J gene TRBJ1-5; D uncertain. The material was peripheral blood, obtained 28 days after the second AZD1222 dose. This clonotype was sampled from an adult who received the AZD1222 COVID-19 vaccine. DNA for the CDR3: TGCGCCAGCAGCCAAGAATGGGGATTACAGCCCCAGCATTTT. The encoded protein is CASSQEWGLQPQHF.